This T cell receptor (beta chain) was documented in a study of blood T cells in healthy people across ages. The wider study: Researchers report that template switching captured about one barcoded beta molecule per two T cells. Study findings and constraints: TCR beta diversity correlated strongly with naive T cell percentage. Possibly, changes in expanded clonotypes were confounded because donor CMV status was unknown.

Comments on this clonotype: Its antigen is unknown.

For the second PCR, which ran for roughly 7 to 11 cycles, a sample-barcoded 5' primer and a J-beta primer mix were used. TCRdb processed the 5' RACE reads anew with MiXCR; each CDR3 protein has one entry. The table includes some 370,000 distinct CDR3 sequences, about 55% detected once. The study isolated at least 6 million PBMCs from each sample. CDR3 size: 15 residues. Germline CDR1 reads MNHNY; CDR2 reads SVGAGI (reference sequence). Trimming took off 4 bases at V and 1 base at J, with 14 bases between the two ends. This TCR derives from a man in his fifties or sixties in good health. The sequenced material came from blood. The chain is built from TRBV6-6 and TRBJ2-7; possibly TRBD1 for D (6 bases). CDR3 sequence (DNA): TGTGCCAGCAGTTTCCGACAGGACCCATCCTACGAGCAGTACTTC. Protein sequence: CASSFRQDPSYEQYF.